This T cell receptor (beta chain) was captured by sequencing in a study of blood T cell repertoires in COVID-19. Study-wide background: Samples of COVID-19 (acute and convalescent) were obtained from the United States, Italy and Spain.

This clone has a single count. Data came from immunoSEQ multiplex PCR; TCRdb stores just in-frame clones and leaves some out. The sample contains about 70,000 clones, 70% to 90% of which appear only once. Per the germline V gene, CDR1 is KGHSH and CDR2 is LQKENI. Trimming cost V 1 base and J 0 bases; bases outside gene matches: 5. CDR3 size: 17 residues. The specimen was peripheral blood. V gene TRBV18 combines with J gene TRBJ1-3; 8 bases align to TRBD1. The source of this sequence is a woman aged 80 or older with acute or convalescent COVID-19. This CDR3 reads CASSPRGQVLSGNTIYF. The CDR3 region has the DNA TGTGCCAGCTCACCACGGGGACAGGTGCTCTCTGGAAACACCATATATTTT.